The 21 T cell receptor beta chains below were found in one sample sequenced in a study of Graves' ophthalmopathy and Graves' hyperthyroidism. RNA served as the template for amplifying TCR beta CDR3 regions. HTBI-primed RT-PCR formed the first round, and a multiplex PCR formed the second. One entry per CDR3 protein results from TCRdb running MiXCR on the multiplex PCR reads. The sample lists fewer than 250,000 distinct CDR3 sequences; just under 30% were seen once. The material sequenced was peripheral blood. These receptors were collected from a man aged 50-59 years with Graves' ophthalmopathy.

In its sample, this clonotype was seen many times. J is TRBJ1-1 and V is TRBV10-3; 11 bases align to TRBD1. Germline V gene data show CDR1 as ENHRY and CDR2 as SYGVKD. V dropped 6 bases and J dropped 3; count of bases not matched to a gene: 3. The length of the CDR3 is 14 residues. CDR3 bases: TGTGCCATCAGATGGGACAGGGGGGACACTGAAGCTTTCTTT. Protein: CAIRWDRGDTEAFF.

This clonotype was seen repeatedly, ten times or more. The chain uses TRBV6-2 or TRBV6-3 and TRBJ2-5, with 10 bases that match TRBD2. V dropped 2 bases and J dropped 2; count of bases not matched to a gene: 5. The CDR3 covers 16 residues. Germline V gives CDR1 MNHEY, CDR2 SVGEGT. The CDR3 here is CASSYGLAGAQETQYF. Written as DNA, the CDR3 is TGTGCCAGCAGTTACGGTCTAGCGGGGGCACAAGAGACCCAGTACTTC.

The chain links TRBV12-3 or TRBV12-4 to TRBJ2-7; tentatively, D is TRBD2 (6 bases). Trimming took 7 bases from V and 5 from J, leaving 15 bases between them. This CDR3 has 13 amino acids. CDR3 sequence reads: CASTLGGGNEQYF. CDR3 nucleotide sequence: TGTGCCAGCACCCTGGGTGGAGGGAACGAGCAGTACTTC.

This clonotype was recorded many times. The chain recombines TRBV20-1 with TRBJ1-6; a weak D match, TRBD1 (5 bases). CDR1 and CDR2 (germline): DFQATT, SNEGSKA (reference sequence). The V gene lost 0 bases and the J gene lost 7 bases, with 16 bases spanning the gap. This CDR3 is 16 amino acids long. In DNA form, the CDR3 reads TGCAGTGCTAGAGACAGCATCCGGGGCCTCAATTCACCCCTCCACTTT. It is translated as CSARDSIRGLNSPLHF.

On this clonotype: A much larger clone sits a single nucleotide away, making a read error possible. The chain carries TRBV5-1 and TRBJ2-7; D not resolved. Germline lookup yields CDR1 SGHRS and CDR2 YFSETQ. The CDR3 sequence is 13 residues long. CDR3 residues: CASSMISSYGQYF. In nucleotides, the CDR3 is TGCGCCAGCAGCATGATTAGCTCCTACGGGCAGTACTTC.

Ten or more counts support this clonotype. V usage is TRBV6-5 and J usage is TRBJ2-7; D possibly corresponds to TRBD1 (6 bases). This CDR3 comprises 13 residues. Looked up from germline, CDR1 is MNHEY and CDR2 is SVGAGI. The germline V and J ends were trimmed by 6 bases and 6 bases, with 15 bases remaining between them. The CDR3 region has the DNA TGTGCCAGCAGGGGGGCTGGGAGTTCCGAGCAGTACTTC. Translated, it gives CASRGAGSSEQYF.

This clonotype has ten or more counts. The rearrangement uses TRBV6-2 or TRBV6-3 and TRBJ2-4; D not certain. From germline, CDR1 is MNHEY and CDR2 SVGEGT. CDR3 size: 15 residues. The V end was cut by 7 bases, the J end by 0 bases, with 13 bases between. In DNA, the CDR3 is TGTGCCAGCACCTCGATGGATCTAGCCAAAAACATTCAGTACTTC. This sequence encodes CASTSMDLAKNIQYF.

In this sample, this clonotype turned up many times. This chain uses TRBV19 with TRBJ1-2; 8 bases align to TRBD1. The CDR3 is 16 residues long. CDR1 and CDR2 (germline): LNHDA, SQIVND (reference sequence). V was clipped by 3 bases and J by 4 bases; unmatched bases: 10. CDR3 sequence reads: CASSILTSGQAYGYTF. In nucleotides, the CDR3 is TGTGCCAGTAGTATTCTTACCTCGGGACAGGCCTATGGCTACACCTTC.

This clonotype was recorded many times. The rearrangement links TRBV6-6 to TRBJ1-1; TRBD1 might be the D (5 bases). The CDR3 contains 13 residues. V lost 8 bases and J 4 bases, leaving 14 bases between the germline ends. In germline, CDR1 is MNHNY, CDR2 SVGAGI (reference sequence). The CDR3 region is CASGRGEGTEAFF. The DNA of the CDR3 is TGTGCCAGCGGCAGAGGGGAGGGCACTGAAGCTTTCTTT.

This clonotype was detected ten times or more. V and J are TRBV4-1 and TRBJ2-7; D may match TRBD1 or TRBD2 (5 bases each). V dropped 4 bases and J dropped 2 bases, with 15 bases sitting between them. The germline gives CDR1 MGHRA, CDR2 YSYEKL. There are 15 residues in the CDR3. The CDR3 nucleotides read TGCGCCAGCAGCCGGACCGGGACGGAAACCTACGAGCAGTACTTC. Translation gives CASSRTGTETYEQYF.

This clonotype appeared many times. The chain has TRBV9 and TRBJ2-2; no clear D gene. This CDR3 spans 13 amino acids. V was shortened by 5 bases and J by 3 bases, with 8 bases between the two germline ends. Germline assignment: CDR1 SGDLS and CDR2 YYNGEE. CDR3 sequence: CASSGAYTGELFF. In DNA form, the CDR3 reads TGTGCCAGCAGTGGAGCCTACACCGGGGAGCTGTTTTTT.

This clonotype was counted at least ten times. V usage is TRBV4-1 and J usage is TRBJ1-5; a possible D gene is TRBD1 (5 bases). Germline CDR1 reads MGHRA; CDR2 reads YSYEKL. Deletions cut 1 base from V and 2 bases from J, with 9 bases between. The CDR3 loop spans 15 amino acids. In DNA, the CDR3 is TGCGCCAGCAGCCAAGGCGGGGGAGGCAATCAGCCCCAGCATTTT. Protein product: CASSQGGGGNQPQHF.

This clonotype was seen repeatedly, ten times or more. This rearrangement joins TRBV20-1 to TRBJ2-7; the match to TRBD2 covers 12 bases. The germline V gene encodes CDR1 DFQATT and CDR2 SNEGSKA (reference sequence). V dropped 5 bases and J dropped 0; count of bases not matched to a gene: 5. The CDR3 has 15 residues. CDR3 protein: CSARLTSGGSYEQYF. The CDR3 DNA reads as TGCAGTGCTCGTCTGACTAGCGGGGGCTCCTACGAGCAGTACTTC.

This clonotype was counted ten times or more. This sequence joins TRBV9 and TRBJ2-7; 12 bases agree with TRBD2. Germline assignment: CDR1 SGDLS and CDR2 YYNGEE. The CDR3 length is 15 residues. The V segment lost 4 bases and the J segment 6 bases; nucleotides outside the gene matches: 8. In DNA, the CDR3 is TGTGCCAGCAGCCCCCGACTAGCGGGAGAAAGCGAGCAGTACTTC. This translates into CASSPRLAGESEQYF. Full variable domain (missing parts from reference TRBV9 and TRBJ2-7): DSGVTQTPKHLITATGQRVTLRCSPRSGDLSVYWYQQSLDQGLQFLIQYYNGEERAKGNILERFSAQQFPDLHSELNLSSLELGDSALYFCASSPRLAGESEQYFGPGTRLTVT.

This clonotype was observed many times. V gene TRBV6-2 or TRBV6-3 combines with J gene TRBJ1-1; no reliable D call. The CDR3 runs to 15 residues. Looked up from germline, CDR1 is MNHEY and CDR2 is SVGEGT. V was trimmed by 4 bases and J by 0 bases, leaving 12 bases between them. DNA for the CDR3: TGTGCCAGCAGTTTACTTGATTGGCTGAACACTGAAGCTTTCTTT. Translation gives CASSLLDWLNTEAFF.

This clonotype was picked up many times. This chain uses TRBV2 with TRBJ1-1; D call uncertain. This CDR3 has 13 residues. With 4 bases removed from V and 7 bases from J, the gap between germline ends came to 13 bases. The germline V gene encodes CDR1 SNHLY and CDR2 FYNNEI. The CDR3 is CASSAVLAVEAFF. The CDR3 bases are TGTGCCAGCAGTGCTGTTTTAGCTGTTGAAGCTTTCTTT.

This chain uses TRBV7-2 with TRBJ1-2; D perhaps matches TRBD1 (6 bases). Germline V gene sequence: CDR1 SGHTA, CDR2 FQGNSA. Deletions cut 5 bases from V and 4 bases from J, with 17 bases between. The CDR3 extends over 15 amino acids. The CDR3 loop is CASSKGGRTLYGYTF. CDR3 bases: TGTGCCAGCAGCAAGGGGGGGCGGACCCTCTATGGCTACACCTTC.

This clonotype was recorded many times. The gene calls are TRBV6-1 and TRBJ2-7; 7 nucleotides match TRBD2. The germline CDR1 and CDR2 sequences are MNHNS and SASEGT. Losses at the gene ends were 11 bases for V and 3 bases for J; bases not matched to a gene: 10. The CDR3 is 13 amino acids. As DNA, the CDR3 is TGTGCCCACGGTCGGCTAGCGGACTACGAGCAGTACTTC. It is translated as CAHGRLADYEQYF.

The rearrangement uses TRBV29-1 and TRBJ2-5, with a weak D call TRBD2 (5 bases). V lost 4 bases, J lost 4 bases, and 10 bases lay in between. Germline V CDR1 and CDR2: SQVTM, ANQGSEA. CDR3 length: 12 residues. CDR3 DNA: TGCAGCGTTGTAGCGAGTGGAGAGACCCAGTACTTC. Encoded protein: CSVVASGETQYF.

This rearrangement joins TRBV6-1 to TRBJ1-6; D is ambiguous. Trimming left V 3 bases short and J 10 bases short, with 10 bases between. The CDR3 has 13 amino acids. Germline assignment: CDR1 MNHNS and CDR2 SASEGT. Written as DNA, the CDR3 is TGTGCCAGCAGTGACTGGGAGGGATCACCCCTCCACTTT. Residues: CASSDWEGSPLHF.

This clonotype showed up many times. The chain employs TRBV6-4 and TRBJ2-7; 10 nucleotides match TRBD2. This CDR3 region has 15 residues. J gave up 4 bases and V 5 bases, and 8 bases lay outside the gene matches. In germline, CDR1 is MRHNA, CDR2 SNTAGT. Written as DNA, the CDR3 is TGTGCCAGCAGTTACCCTAGCGGGAGAAGGTACGAGCAGTACTTC. Its translation is CASSYPSGRRYEQYF.